The rows below give T cell receptor beta chains drawn from one sample of a study of T cells after yellow fever vaccination. TCRdb passed the 5' RACE reads through MiXCR, listing each CDR3 protein once. There are some 300,000 distinct CDR3 sequences in the sample; approximately 10% occur only once, and about 3.7% lies in the top ten. The sequencing here drew on CD4+ T cells sorted from PBMCs, taken 5 days after the yellow fever booster vaccination. The source of these receptors is a man aged 18 to 30 who received the YFV17D yellow fever vaccine. The CDR3 runs from the conserved cysteine through the conserved F or W.

CDR3 length	V gene	J gene	CDR3 protein
12	TRBV12-3/TRBV12-4	TRBJ1-2	CASSRTAYGYTF
14	TRBV6-5	TRBJ1-5	CASSYSRGYQPQHF
15	TRBV11-2	TRBJ2-2	CASSLAGGKIGELFF
13	TRBV7-2	TRBJ1-1	CASSPTGVPRAFF
13	TRBV7-8	TRBJ2-5	CASDGRFQETQYF
13	TRBV25-1	TRBJ2-7	CATGTSGTYEQYF
16	TRBV5-4	TRBJ2-1	CASSLEAGGSYNEQFF
12	TRBV2	TRBJ1-1	CASSSDRREAFF
13	TRBV7-2	TRBJ2-1	CASSRLLTGPGFF
16	TRBV5-6	TRBJ1-4	CASSKGQAATNEKLFF
15	TRBV12-3/TRBV12-4	TRBJ2-5	CASTRTLAGGETQYF
12	TRBV7-9	TRBJ1-1	CASSMRQGEAFF
13	TRBV6-5	TRBJ1-2	CASSRASVRGYTF
16	TRBV7-2	TRBJ2-5	CASSLMRLRTQETQYF
14	TRBV9	TRBJ2-7	CASSVAPGLDEQYF
15	TRBV9	TRBJ2-1	CASSVEGALYNEQFF
13	TRBV5-5	TRBJ1-5	CASRATGNQPQHF
16	TRBV3-1	TRBJ2-1	CASSPPGGGALSEQFF
17	TRBV7-3	TRBJ2-2	CASSQISRSGGAGELFF
18	TRBV4-2	TRBJ1-1	CASSRGHGDHGISTEAFF
15	TRBV2	TRBJ2-1	CASSGTASSYNEQFF
13	TRBV3-1	TRBJ2-5	CASSHRTAETQYF
16	TRBV5-1	TRBJ2-1	CASSPLPASQRMRQFF
13	TRBV29-1	TRBJ1-1	CSVERGQAFEAFF
15	TRBV12-3/TRBV12-4	TRBJ2-3	CASSLLTRPTDTQYF
16	TRBV3-1	TRBJ2-6	CASSPRRRSGANVLTF